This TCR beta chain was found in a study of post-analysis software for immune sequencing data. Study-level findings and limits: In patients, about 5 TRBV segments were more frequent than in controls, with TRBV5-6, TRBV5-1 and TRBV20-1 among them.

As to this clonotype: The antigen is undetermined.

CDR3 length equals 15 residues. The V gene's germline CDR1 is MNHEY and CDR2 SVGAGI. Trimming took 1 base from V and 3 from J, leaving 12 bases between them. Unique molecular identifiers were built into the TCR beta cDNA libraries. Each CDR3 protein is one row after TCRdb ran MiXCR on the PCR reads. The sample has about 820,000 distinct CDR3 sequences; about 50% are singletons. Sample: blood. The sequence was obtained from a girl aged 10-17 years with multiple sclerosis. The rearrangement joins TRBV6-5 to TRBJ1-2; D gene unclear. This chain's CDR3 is CASSYFRVPDYGYTF. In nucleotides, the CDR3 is TGTGCCAGCAGTTACTTCCGGGTCCCTGACTATGGCTACACCTTC.